The sequence of this T cell receptor beta chain was determined in a study of control samples from healthy donors and cancer patients. Using immunoSEQ multiplex PCR, the repertoire was profiled, and TCRdb retains in-frame clones only, with some absent. The sample records some 410,000 clones, around 90% being singletons. The CDR3 loop spans 14 amino acids. V was cut by 2 bases and J by 5 bases, with 15 bases left in between. In germline, CDR1 is GTSNPN, CDR2 SVGIG (reference sequence). This clonotype was obtained from a man aged 35 to 55 with head and neck cancer. The V and J genes are TRBV30 and TRBJ2-5; maybe TRBD2 (7 bases). The sequencing sample was made of PBMCs. CDR3 sequence: CAWSRGGAKETQYF. CDR3 DNA sequence: TGTGCCTGGAGTCGAGGGGGGGCTAAGGAGACCCAGTACTTC.